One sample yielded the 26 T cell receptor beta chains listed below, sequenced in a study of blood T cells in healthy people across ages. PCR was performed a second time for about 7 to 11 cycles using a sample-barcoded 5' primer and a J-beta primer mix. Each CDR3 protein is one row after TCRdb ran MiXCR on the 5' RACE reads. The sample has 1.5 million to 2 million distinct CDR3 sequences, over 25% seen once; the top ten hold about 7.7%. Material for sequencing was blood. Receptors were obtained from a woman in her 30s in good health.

CDR3 in DNA: TGTGCCATCAGTGACGACGGAGACAATGAGCAGTTCTTC. It specifies CAISDDGDNEQFF. The chain has TRBV10-3 and TRBJ2-1, with D unresolved. Trimming stripped 3 bases from V and 5 bases from J, with 8 bases between. Germline V gene sequence: CDR1 ENHRY, CDR2 SYGVKD. CDR3 size: 13 residues.

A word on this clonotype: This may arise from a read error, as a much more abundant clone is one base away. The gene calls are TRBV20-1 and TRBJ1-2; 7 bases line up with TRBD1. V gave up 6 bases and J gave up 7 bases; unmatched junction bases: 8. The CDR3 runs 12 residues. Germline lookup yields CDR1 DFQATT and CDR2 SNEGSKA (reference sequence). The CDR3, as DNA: TGCAGTGCGACCGGGACAGCCTGTGGCTACACCTTC. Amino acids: CSATGTACGYTF.

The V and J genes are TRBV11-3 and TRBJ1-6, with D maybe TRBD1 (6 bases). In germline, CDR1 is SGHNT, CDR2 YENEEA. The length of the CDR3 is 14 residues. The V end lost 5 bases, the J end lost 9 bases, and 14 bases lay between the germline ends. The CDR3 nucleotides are TGTGCCAGCAGCCCAGGGGACGGAACTTCACCCCTCCACTTT. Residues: CASSPGDGTSPLHF.

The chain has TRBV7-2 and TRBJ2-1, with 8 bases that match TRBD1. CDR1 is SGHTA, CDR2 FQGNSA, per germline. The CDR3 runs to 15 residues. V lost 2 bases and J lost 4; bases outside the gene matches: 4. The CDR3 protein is CASSLQGALYNEQFF. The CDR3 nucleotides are TGTGCCAGCAGCTTACAGGGGGCATTGTACAATGAGCAGTTCTTC. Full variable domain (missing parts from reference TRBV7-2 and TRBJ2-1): GAGVSQSPSNKVTEKGKDVELRCDPISGHTALYWYRQSLGQGLEFLIYFQGNSAPDKSGLPSDRFSAERTGGSVSTLTIQRTQQEDSAVYLCASSLQGALYNEQFFGPGTRLTVL.

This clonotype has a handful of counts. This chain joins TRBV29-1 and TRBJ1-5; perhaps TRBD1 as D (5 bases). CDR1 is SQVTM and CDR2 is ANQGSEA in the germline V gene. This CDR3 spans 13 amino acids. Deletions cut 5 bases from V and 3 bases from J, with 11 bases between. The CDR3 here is CSVCWGNNQPQHF. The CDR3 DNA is TGCAGCGTTTGTTGGGGCAACAATCAGCCCCAGCATTTT.

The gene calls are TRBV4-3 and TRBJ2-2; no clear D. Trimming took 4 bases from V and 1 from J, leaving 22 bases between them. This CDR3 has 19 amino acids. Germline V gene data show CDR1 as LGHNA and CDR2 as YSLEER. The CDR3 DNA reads TGCGCCAGCAGCCCCCGCTTGGCGGCAGTTGTAGGGAACACCGGGGAGCTGTTTTTT. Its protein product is CASSPRLAAVVGNTGELFF.

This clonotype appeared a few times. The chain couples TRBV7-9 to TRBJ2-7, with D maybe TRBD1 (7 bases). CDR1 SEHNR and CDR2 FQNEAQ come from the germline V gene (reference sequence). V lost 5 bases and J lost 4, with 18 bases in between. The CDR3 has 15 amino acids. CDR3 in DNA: TGTGCCAGCAGCGACAGGGAGGCTAATCCTTACGAGCAGTACTTC. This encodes CASSDREANPYEQYF. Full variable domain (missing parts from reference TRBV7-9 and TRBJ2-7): DTGVSQNPRHKITKRGQNVTFRCDPISEHNRLYWYRQTLGQGPEFLTYFQNEAQLEKSRLLSDRFSAERPKGSFSTLEIQRTEQGDSAMYLCASSDREANPYEQYFGPGTRLTVT.

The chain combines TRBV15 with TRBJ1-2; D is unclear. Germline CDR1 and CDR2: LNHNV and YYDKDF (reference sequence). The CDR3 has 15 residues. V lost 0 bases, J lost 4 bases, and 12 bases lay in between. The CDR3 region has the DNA TGTGCCACCAGCAGAGAACGCAGTGACTTCTATGGCTACACCTTC. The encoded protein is CATSRERSDFYGYTF.

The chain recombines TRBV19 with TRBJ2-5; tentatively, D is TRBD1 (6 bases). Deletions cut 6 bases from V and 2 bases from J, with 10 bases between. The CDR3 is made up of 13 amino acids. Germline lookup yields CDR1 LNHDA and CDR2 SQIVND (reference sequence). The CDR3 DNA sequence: TGTGCCAGTAGGAAACAGGGACAAGAGACCCAGTACTTC. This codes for CASRKQGQETQYF.

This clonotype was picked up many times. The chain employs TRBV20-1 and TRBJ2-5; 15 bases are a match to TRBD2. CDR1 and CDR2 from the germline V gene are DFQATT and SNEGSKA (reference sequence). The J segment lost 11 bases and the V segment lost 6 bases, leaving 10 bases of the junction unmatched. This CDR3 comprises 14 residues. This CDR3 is CSAPRTSGRGEQYF. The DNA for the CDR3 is TGCAGTGCCCCCCGGACTAGCGGGAGGGGAGAGCAGTACTTC.

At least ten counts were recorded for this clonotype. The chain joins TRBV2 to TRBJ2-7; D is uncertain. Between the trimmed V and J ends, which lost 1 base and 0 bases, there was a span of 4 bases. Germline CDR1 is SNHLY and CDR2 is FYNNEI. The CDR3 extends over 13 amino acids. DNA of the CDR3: TGTGCCAGCAGTGAAGGCTTCTCCTACGAGCAGTACTTC. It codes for CASSEGFSYEQYF.

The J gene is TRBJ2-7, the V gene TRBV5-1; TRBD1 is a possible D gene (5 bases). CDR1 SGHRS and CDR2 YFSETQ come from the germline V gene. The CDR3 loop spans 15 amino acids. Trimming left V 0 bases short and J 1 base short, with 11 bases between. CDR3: CASSLAQGYSYEQYF. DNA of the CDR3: TGCGCCAGCAGCTTGGCTCAGGGCTATTCCTACGAGCAGTACTTC.

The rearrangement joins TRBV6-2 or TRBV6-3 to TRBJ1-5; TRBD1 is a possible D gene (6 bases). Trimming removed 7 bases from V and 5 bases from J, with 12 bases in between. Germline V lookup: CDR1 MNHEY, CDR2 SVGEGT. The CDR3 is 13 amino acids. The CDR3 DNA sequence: TGTGCCAGCACCACACAGGGCCATCAGCCCCAGCATTTT. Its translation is CASTTQGHQPQHF.

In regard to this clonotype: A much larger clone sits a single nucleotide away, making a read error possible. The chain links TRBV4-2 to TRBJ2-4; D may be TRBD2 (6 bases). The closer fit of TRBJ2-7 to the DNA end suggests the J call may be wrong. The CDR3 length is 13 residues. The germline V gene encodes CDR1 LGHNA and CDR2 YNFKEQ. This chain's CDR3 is CARSQDGGTEQYF. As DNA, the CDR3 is TGTGCCCGCAGCCAAGATGGAGGGACCGAGCAGTACTTC.

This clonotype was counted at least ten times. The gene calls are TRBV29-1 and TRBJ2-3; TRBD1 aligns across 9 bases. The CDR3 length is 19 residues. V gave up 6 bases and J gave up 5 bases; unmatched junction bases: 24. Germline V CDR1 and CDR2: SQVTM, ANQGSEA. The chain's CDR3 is CSVRRAPRGQGKFRDTQYF. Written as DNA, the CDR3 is TGCAGCGTCCGAAGGGCCCCCCGTGGACAGGGGAAATTTCGAGATACGCAGTATTTT.

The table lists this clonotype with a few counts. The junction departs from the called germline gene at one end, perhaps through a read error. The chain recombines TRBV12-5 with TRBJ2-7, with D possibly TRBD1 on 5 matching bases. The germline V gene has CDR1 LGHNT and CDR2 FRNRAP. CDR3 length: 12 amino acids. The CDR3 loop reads CASVLVGVEQYF. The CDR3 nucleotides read TGTGCTAGTGTTTTGGTAGGGGTCGAGCAGTACTTC.

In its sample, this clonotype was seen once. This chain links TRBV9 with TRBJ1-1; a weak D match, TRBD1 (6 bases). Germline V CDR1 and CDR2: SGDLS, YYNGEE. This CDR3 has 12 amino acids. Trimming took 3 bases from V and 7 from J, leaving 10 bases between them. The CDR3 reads CASSATGNEAFF. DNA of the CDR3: TGTGCCAGCAGCGCTACAGGGAATGAAGCTTTCTTT.

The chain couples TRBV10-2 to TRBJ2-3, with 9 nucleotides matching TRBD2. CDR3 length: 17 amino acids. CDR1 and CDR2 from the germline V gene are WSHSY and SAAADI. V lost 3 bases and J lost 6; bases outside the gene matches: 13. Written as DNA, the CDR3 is TGCGCCAGCAGTGATAAAGGGCTAGCGGGGCCCCTGGATACGCAGTATTTT. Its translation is CASSDKGLAGPLDTQYF.

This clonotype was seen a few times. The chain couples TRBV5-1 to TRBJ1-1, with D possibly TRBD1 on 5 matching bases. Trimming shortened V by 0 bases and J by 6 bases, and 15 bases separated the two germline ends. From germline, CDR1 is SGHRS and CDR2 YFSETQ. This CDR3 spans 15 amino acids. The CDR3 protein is CASSLDRTYQPEAFF. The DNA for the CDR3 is TGCGCCAGCAGCTTGGATCGGACATACCAACCTGAAGCTTTCTTT.

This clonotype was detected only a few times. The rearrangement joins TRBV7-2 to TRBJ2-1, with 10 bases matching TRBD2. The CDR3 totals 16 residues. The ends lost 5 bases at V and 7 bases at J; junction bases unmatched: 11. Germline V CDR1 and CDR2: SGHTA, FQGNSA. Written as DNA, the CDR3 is TGTGCCAGCAGCCGAGCCCCAGCGGGGGGGCCGAATGAGCAGTTCTTC. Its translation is CASSRAPAGGPNEQFF.

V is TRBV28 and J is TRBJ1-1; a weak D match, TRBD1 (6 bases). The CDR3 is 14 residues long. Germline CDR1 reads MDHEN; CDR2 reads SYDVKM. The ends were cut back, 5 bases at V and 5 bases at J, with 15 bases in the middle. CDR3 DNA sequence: TGTGCCAGCAGTGTCGGACAGATCGGAACTGAAGCTTTCTTT. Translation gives CASSVGQIGTEAFF.

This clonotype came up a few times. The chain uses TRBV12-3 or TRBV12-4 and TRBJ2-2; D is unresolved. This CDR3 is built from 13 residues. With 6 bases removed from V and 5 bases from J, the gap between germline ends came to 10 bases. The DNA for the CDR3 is TGTGCCAGCAGCCCCCCTGTGACCGGGGAGCTGTTTTTT. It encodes CASSPPVTGELFF.

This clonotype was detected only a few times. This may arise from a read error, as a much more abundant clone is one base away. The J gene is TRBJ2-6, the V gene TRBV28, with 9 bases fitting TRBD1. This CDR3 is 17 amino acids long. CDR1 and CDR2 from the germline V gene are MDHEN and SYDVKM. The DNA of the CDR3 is TGTGCCAGCACCGTAACAACAGGGGGCGCTGGGGCCAACGTCCGGACTTTC. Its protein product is CASTVTTGGAGANVRTF.

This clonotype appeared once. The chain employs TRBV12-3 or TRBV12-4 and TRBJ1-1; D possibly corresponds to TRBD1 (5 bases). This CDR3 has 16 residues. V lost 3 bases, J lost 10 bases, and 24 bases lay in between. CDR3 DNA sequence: TGTGCCAGCAGTTTGGACCTGGACTTGGCAGGGCATGGAGCTTTCTTT. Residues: CASSLDLDLAGHGAFF.

CDR3 DNA sequence: TGTGCCAGCAGCCCTATGAAGGAGTCACCCCTCCACTTT. Protein: CASSPMKESPLHF. The chain recombines TRBV7-2 with TRBJ1-6; D unresolved. CDR1 and CDR2 (germline): SGHTA, FQGNSA. This CDR3 contains 13 residues. The germline V and J ends were trimmed by 5 bases and 10 bases, with 12 bases remaining between them.

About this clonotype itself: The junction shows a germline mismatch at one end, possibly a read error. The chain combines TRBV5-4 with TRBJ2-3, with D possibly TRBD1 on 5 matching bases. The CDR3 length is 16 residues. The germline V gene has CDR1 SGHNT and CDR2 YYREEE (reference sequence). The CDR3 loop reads CASGLAITGSEDTQYF. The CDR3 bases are TGTGCCAGCGGCTTGGCCATAACAGGCTCTGAAGATACGCAGTATTTT.